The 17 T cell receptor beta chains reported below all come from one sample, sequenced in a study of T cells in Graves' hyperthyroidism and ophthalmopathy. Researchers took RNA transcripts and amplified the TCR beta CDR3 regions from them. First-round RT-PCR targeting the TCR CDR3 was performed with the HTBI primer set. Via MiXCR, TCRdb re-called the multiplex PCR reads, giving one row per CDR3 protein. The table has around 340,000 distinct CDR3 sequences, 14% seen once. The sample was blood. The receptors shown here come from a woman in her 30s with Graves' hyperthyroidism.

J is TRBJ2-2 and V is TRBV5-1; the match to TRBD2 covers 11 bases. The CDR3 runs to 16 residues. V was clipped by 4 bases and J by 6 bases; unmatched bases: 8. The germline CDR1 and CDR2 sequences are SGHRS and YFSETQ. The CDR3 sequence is CASSPTSGSVSGELFF. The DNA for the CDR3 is TGCGCCAGCAGCCCAACTAGCGGGAGCGTATCCGGGGAGCTGTTTTTT.

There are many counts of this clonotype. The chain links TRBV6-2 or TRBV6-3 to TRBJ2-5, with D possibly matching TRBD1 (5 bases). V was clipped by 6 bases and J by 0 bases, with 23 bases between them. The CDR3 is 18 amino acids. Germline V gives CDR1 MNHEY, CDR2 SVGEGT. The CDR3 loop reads CASSDDGATLLYQETQYF. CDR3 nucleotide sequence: TGTGCCAGCAGCGACGATGGGGCCACTCTTTTGTACCAAGAGACCCAGTACTTC.

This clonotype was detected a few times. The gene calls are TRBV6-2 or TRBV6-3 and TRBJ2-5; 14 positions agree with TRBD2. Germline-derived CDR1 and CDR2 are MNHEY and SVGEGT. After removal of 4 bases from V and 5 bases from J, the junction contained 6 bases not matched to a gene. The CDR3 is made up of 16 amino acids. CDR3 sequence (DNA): TGTGCCAGCAGTTCTGTTAGACTAGCGGGAGGGGAGACCCAGTACTTC. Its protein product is CASSSVRLAGGETQYF.

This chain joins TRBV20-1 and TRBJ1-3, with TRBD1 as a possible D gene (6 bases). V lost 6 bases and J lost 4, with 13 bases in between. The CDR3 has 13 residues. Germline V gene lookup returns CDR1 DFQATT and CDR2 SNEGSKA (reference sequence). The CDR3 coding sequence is TGCAGTGCCGGTGCCGGGGGCGGAAACACCATATATTTT. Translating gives CSAGAGGGNTIYF.

The DNA of the CDR3 is TGTGCCAGTAGTGAGCAGATAAAAGGGGAGCAGTACTTC. Its protein product is CASSEQIKGEQYF. The chain carries TRBV19 and TRBJ2-7; D uncertain. Germline V CDR1 and CDR2: LNHDA, SQIVND (reference sequence). The CDR3 consists of 13 residues. V was pared by 5 bases and J by 7 bases, with 15 bases between.

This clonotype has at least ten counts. CDR3 residues: CASSEKAGLQETQYF. The CDR3 region has the DNA TGCGCCAGCAGTGAAAAAGCGGGCCTACAAGAGACCCAGTACTTC. The chain carries TRBV10-1 and TRBJ2-5; tentatively, D is TRBD2 (6 bases). CDR3 size: 15 residues. V lost 3 bases to trimming and J lost 2 bases, with 13 bases between them. Per the germline V gene, CDR1 is WNHNN and CDR2 is SYGVQD (reference sequence).

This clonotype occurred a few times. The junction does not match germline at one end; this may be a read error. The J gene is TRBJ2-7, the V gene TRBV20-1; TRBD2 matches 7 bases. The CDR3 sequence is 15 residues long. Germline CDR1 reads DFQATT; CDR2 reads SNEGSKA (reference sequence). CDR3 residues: CSARGDGGSSYEQYF. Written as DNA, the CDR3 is TGCAGTGCAAGAGGTGACGGGGGGAGCTCCTACGAGCAGTACTTC.

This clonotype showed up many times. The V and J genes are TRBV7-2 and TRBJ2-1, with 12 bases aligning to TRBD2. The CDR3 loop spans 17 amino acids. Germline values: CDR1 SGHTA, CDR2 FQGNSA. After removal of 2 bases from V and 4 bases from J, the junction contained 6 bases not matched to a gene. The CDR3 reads CASSLSSGTSGYNEQFF. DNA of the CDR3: TGTGCCAGCAGCTTAAGCTCCGGGACTAGCGGGTACAATGAGCAGTTCTTC.

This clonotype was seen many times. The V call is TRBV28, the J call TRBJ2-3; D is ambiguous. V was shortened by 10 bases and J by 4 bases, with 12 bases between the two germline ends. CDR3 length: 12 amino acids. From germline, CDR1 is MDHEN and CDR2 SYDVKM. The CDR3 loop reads CATTGTADTQYF. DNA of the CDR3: TGTGCCACTACCGGAACAGCAGATACGCAGTATTTT.

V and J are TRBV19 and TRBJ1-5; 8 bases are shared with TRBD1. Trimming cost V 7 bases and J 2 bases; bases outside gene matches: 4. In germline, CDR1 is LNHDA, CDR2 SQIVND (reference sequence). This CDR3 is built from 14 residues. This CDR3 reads CASNQGAGNQPQHF. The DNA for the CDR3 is TGTGCCAGTAATCAGGGGGCGGGCAATCAGCCCCAGCATTTT.

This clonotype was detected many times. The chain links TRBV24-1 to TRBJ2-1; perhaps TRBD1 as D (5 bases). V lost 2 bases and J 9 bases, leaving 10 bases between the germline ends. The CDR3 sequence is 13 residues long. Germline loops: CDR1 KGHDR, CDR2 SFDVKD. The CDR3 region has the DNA TGTGCCACCAGTGATTGGGCCCAGGGTGAGCAGTTCTTC. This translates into CATSDWAQGEQFF.

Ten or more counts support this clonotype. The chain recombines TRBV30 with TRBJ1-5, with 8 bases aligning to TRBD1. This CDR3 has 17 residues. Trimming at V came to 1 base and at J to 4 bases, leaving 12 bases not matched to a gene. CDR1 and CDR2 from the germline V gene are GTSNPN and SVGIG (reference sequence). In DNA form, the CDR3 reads TGTGCCTGGAGTGCTGGTTCCGGGACAGGAAGGAATCAGCCCCAGCATTTT. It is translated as CAWSAGSGTGRNQPQHF.

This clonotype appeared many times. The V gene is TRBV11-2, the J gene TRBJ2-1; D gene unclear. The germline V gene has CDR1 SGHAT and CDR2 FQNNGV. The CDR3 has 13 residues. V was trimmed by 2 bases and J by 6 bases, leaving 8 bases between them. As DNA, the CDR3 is TGTGCCAGCAGCTTAAGGGTTCGCAATGAGCAGTTCTTC. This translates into CASSLRVRNEQFF.

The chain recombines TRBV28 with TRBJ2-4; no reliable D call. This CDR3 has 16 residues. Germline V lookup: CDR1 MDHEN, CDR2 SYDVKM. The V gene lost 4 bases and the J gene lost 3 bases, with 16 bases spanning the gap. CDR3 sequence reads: CASSSHLPGDKNIQYF. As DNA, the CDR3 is TGTGCCAGCAGTTCCCACCTTCCGGGCGACAAAAACATTCAGTACTTC.

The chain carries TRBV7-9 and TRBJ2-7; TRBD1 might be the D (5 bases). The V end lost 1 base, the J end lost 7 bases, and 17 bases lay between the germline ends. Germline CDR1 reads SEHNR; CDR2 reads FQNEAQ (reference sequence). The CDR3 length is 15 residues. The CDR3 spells CASSLGTPPTSEQYF. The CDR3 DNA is TGTGCCAGCAGCTTAGGGACACCGCCAACGAGTGAGCAGTACTTC.

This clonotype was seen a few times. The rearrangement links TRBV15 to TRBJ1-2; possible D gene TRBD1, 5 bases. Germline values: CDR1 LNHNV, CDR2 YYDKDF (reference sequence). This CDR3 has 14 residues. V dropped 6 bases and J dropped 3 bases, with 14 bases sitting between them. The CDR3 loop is CATSTRGAHYGYTF. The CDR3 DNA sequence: TGTGCCACCAGTACTAGGGGCGCTCACTATGGCTACACCTTC.

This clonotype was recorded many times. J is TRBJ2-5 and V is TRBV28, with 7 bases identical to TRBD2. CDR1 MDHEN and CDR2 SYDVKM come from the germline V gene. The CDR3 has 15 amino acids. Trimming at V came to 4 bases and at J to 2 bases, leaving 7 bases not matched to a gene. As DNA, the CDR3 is TGTGCCAGCAGTTCTGGACTAGTAGGTCAAGAGACCCAGTACTTC. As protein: CASSSGLVGQETQYF.